Listed below are T cell receptor beta chains from one sample, sequenced in a study of T cell repertoires in cytomegalovirus infection. TCRdb re-analysed the reads in MiXCR, keeping a single row per CDR3 protein. The table has 800,000 to 950,000 distinct CDR3 sequences, about 33% seen once. Their antigen targets remain unknown. The sample in question was cultured CD8+ T cells from PBMCs, obtained from culture after CMV antigen stimulation. The receptors were gathered from a human donor in good health (CMV status not recorded). Some clones in this sample may be carry-over from other donors' samples. Each CDR3 is given with its conserved first and last residue. D genes are given only for firm matches. Clone size is given for some rows only: seen once, a few or many times, or a class if the clone is expanded.

CDR3: CASMRGTDTQYF; DNA: TGTGCCAGCATGAGAGGGACAGATACGCAGTATTTT; size: few; D: .; J: TRBJ2-3; V: TRBV27
CDR3: CASSYIGELFF; DNA: TGTGCCAGCAGTTATATCGGGGAGCTGTTTTTT; size: few; D: .; J: TRBJ2-2; V: TRBV6-6
CDR3: CASSLLTGTSYTGELFF; DNA: TGTGCCAGCAGCTTATTAACCGGGACCTCCTACACCGGGGAGCTGTTTTTT; size: .; D: .; J: TRBJ2-2; V: TRBV5-6
CDR3: CARGEEPVQETQYF; DNA: TGTGCCAGAGGGGAGGAACCAGTCCAAGAGACCCAGTACTTC; size: few; D: .; J: TRBJ2-5; V: TRBV2
CDR3: CASSITGGLQVAETQYF; DNA: TGTGCCAGTAGTATTACCGGGGGCTTACAGGTAGCGGAGACCCAGTACTTC; size: few; D: .; J: TRBJ2-5; V: TRBV19
CDR3: CASSRDRSLNQPQHF; DNA: TGTGCCAGCAGTCGGGACAGATCCCTGAATCAGCCCCAGCATTTT; size: .; D: TRBD1; J: TRBJ1-5; V: TRBV6-2/TRBV6-3
CDR3: CASSPDRGIYNDYTF; DNA: TGTGCCAGCAGTCCGGACAGGGGGATATATAATGACTACACCTTC; size: .; D: TRBD1; J: TRBJ1-2; V: TRBV7-4
CDR3: CASSDVDTQYF; DNA: TGTGCCAGCAGTGATGTAGATACGCAGTATTTT; size: many; D: .; J: TRBJ2-3; V: TRBV2
CDR3: CASSLDLGGTDTQYF; DNA: TGTGCCAGCAGCTTAGACCTTGGGGGCACAGATACGCAGTATTTT; size: many; D: .; J: TRBJ2-3; V: TRBV7-2
CDR3: CSVEDFREGDGYTF; DNA: TGCAGCGTTGAAGATTTTAGAGAGGGCGATGGCTACACCTTC; size: .; D: .; J: TRBJ1-2; V: TRBV29-1
CDR3: CAISESLGQGSNTGELFF; DNA: TGTGCCATCAGTGAGTCTTTAGGGCAAGGGTCGAACACCGGGGAGCTGTTTTTT; size: .; D: .; J: TRBJ2-2; V: TRBV10-3
CDR3: CAISEPTVVTQYF; DNA: TGTGCCATCAGTGAGCCGACCGTGGTTACGCAGTATTTT; size: once; D: .; J: TRBJ2-3; V: TRBV10-3
CDR3: CATSRDRVIGELFF; DNA: TGTGCCACCAGCAGAGACAGGGTCATCGGGGAGCTGTTTTTT; size: .; D: .; J: TRBJ2-2; V: TRBV15
CDR3: CASSLSSGHQETQYF; DNA: TGTGCCAGCAGTTTAAGTTCAGGCCACCAAGAGACCCAGTACTTC; size: .; D: .; J: TRBJ2-5; V: TRBV27
CDR3: CASSQNRETNTEAFF; DNA: TGTGCCAGCAGCCAAAACAGGGAGACGAACACTGAAGCTTTCTTT; size: few; D: .; J: TRBJ1-1; V: TRBV4-2
CDR3: CASSYGERSTDTQYF; DNA: TGTGCCAGCAGTTACGGGGAGCGATCCACAGATACGCAGTATTTT; size: .; D: .; J: TRBJ2-3; V: TRBV6-5
CDR3: CATPRTGGGYTF; DNA: TGTGCCACCCCACGGACAGGGGGTGGCTACACCTTC; size: many; D: TRBD1; J: TRBJ1-2; V: TRBV7-2
CDR3: CASYSGTASNEKLFF; DNA: TGTGCCAGCTACTCCGGGACCGCATCTAATGAAAAACTGTTTTTT; size: .; D: .; J: TRBJ1-4; V: TRBV27
CDR3: CASSQDAGTDTQYF; DNA: TGCGCCAGCAGCCAAGATGCCGGGACAGATACGCAGTATTTT; size: many; D: .; J: TRBJ2-3; V: TRBV4-3
CDR3: CASSPVTGSGELFF; DNA: TGTGCCAGCAGCCCGGTTACAGGGTCCGGGGAGCTGTTTTTT; size: .; D: .; J: TRBJ2-2; V: TRBV7-9
CDR3: CASTEVGAGAAFF; DNA: TGTGCCAGCACCGAGGTTGGGGCTGGGGCGGCTTTCTTT; size: few; D: .; J: TRBJ1-1; V: TRBV28
CDR3: CASSMKAPQMNYGYTF; DNA: TGTGCCAGCAGCATGAAGGCCCCTCAGATGAACTATGGCTACACCTTC; size: few; D: .; J: TRBJ1-2; V: TRBV2
CDR3: CASSFSLAGKYQETQYF; DNA: TGTGCCAGCAGTTTCAGCCTAGCGGGGAAGTACCAAGAGACCCAGTACTTC; size: few; D: TRBD2; J: TRBJ2-5; V: TRBV12-3/TRBV12-4
CDR3: CASSTTPLAQSYEQYF; DNA: TGTGCCAGCAGCACCACACCCCTAGCGCAGTCCTACGAGCAGTACTTC; size: .; D: .; J: TRBJ2-7; V: TRBV9
CDR3: CSVAGSGSPDTQYF; DNA: TGCAGCGTTGCCGGGAGCGGTAGCCCAGATACGCAGTATTTT; size: few; D: .; J: TRBJ2-3; V: TRBV29-1
CDR3: CASRIRVENNEQFF; DNA: TGTGCCAGCAGAATTCGAGTGGAAAACAATGAGCAGTTCTTC; size: .; D: .; J: TRBJ2-1; V: TRBV27
CDR3: CASSLSATGGSHEQYF; DNA: TGTGCCAGCAGTTTATCAGCTACAGGGGGGTCCCACGAGCAGTACTTC; size: once; D: TRBD1; J: TRBJ2-7; V: TRBV27
CDR3: CARRMRGVADTQYF; DNA: TGTGCCAGGAGAATGCGGGGGGTCGCAGATACGCAGTATTTT; size: .; D: TRBD2; J: TRBJ2-3; V: TRBV2
CDR3: CASLDNTGELFF; DNA: TGCGCCTCTCTGGATAACACCGGGGAGCTGTTTTTT; size: many; D: .; J: TRBJ2-2; V: TRBV5-1
CDR3: CSARPLSGGAADTQYF; DNA: TGCAGTGCTAGGCCCCTTAGCGGGGGGGCTGCAGATACGCAGTATTTT; size: .; D: TRBD2; J: TRBJ2-3; V: TRBV20-1
CDR3: CASSLALDNEQFF; DNA: TGTGCCAGCAGCTTAGCGCTCGACAATGAGCAGTTCTTC; size: .; D: .; J: TRBJ2-1; V: TRBV7-9
CDR3: CASSFRPKDPRAFF; DNA: TGTGCCAGCAGTTTCAGACCTAAAGATCCGAGAGCTTTCTTT; size: .; D: .; J: TRBJ1-1; V: TRBV12-3/TRBV12-4
CDR3: CASSLVPSGSEDTDTQYF; DNA: TGTGCCAGCAGCTTAGTCCCTTCAGGGTCGGAAGACACAGATACGCAGTATTTT; size: many; D: .; J: TRBJ2-3; V: TRBV7-8
CDR3: CASSLGTGYNTEAFF; DNA: TGTGCCAGCAGTTTGGGTACAGGGTATAACACTGAAGCTTTCTTT; size: .; D: .; J: TRBJ1-1; V: TRBV27
CDR3: CASTGGLATEAFF; DNA: TGTGCCAGCACGGGAGGGTTGGCCACTGAAGCTTTCTTT; size: few; D: .; J: TRBJ1-1; V: TRBV2
CDR3: CASSLIRAASSYNEQFF; DNA: TGTGCCAGCAGCTTGATACGCGCAGCTAGCTCCTACAATGAGCAGTTCTTC; size: few; D: .; J: TRBJ2-1; V: TRBV5-6
CDR3: CASTSYGRGLDTEAFF; DNA: TGTGCCAGCACCTCCTACGGGCGGGGTTTGGACACTGAAGCTTTCTTT; size: .; D: .; J: TRBJ1-1; V: TRBV27
CDR3: CASSPLTGLRTLRF; DNA: TGTGCCAGCAGCCCATTGACAGGGCTAAGAACCCTCCGCTTC; size: few; D: TRBD1; J: TRBJ1-2; V: TRBV14
CDR3: CASKNQGRHGYTF; DNA: TGTGCCAGCAAGAACCAGGGGCGGCATGGCTACACCTTC; size: few; D: .; J: TRBJ1-2; V: TRBV5-6
CDR3: CASSYDPYKAAGNQPQHF; DNA: TGTGCCAGCAGTTACGACCCTTACAAGGCCGCGGGCAATCAGCCCCAGCATTTT; size: few; D: .; J: TRBJ1-5; V: TRBV6-2/TRBV6-3
CDR3: CASSQTIGRMATNEKLFF; DNA: TGCGCCAGCAGCCAAACAATCGGCAGGATGGCAACTAATGAAAAACTGTTTTTT; size: .; D: .; J: TRBJ1-4; V: TRBV4-1
CDR3: CSVARDKKGYTF; DNA: TGCAGCGTGGCCCGGGACAAGAAGGGCTACACCTTC; size: .; D: .; J: TRBJ1-2; V: TRBV29-1
CDR3: CSARDTGQRGGPGNEQFF; DNA: TGCAGTGCTAGAGATACGGGCCAGCGGGGGGGTCCGGGCAATGAGCAGTTCTTC; size: .; D: TRBD2; J: TRBJ2-1; V: TRBV20-1
CDR3: CASSFEDYSTDTQYF; DNA: TGTGCCAGCTCCTTTGAGGACTATAGCACAGATACGCAGTATTTT; size: .; D: .; J: TRBJ2-3; V: TRBV28
CDR3: CASSRTPFEQFF; DNA: TGTGCCAGCAGCCGAACACCGTTCGAGCAGTTCTTC; size: .; D: .; J: TRBJ2-1; V: TRBV12-3/TRBV12-4